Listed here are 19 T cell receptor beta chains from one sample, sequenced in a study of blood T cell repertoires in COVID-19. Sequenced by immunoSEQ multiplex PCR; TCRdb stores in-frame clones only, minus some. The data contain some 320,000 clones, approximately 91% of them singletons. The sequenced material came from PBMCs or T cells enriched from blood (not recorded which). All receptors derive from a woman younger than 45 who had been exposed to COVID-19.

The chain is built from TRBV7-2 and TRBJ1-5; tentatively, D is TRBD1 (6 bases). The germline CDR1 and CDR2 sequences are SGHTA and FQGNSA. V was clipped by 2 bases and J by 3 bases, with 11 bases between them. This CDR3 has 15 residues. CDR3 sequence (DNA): TGTGCCAGCAGCTTATACCAGGGGACCAATCAGCCCCAGCATTTT. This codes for CASSLYQGTNQPQHF.

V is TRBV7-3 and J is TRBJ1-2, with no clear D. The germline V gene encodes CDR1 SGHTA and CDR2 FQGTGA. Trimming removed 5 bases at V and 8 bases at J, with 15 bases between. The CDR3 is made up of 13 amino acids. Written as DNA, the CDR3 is TGTGCCAGCAGCCGTGTTCAAGGTAGCGGCTACACCTTC. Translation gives CASSRVQGSGYTF.

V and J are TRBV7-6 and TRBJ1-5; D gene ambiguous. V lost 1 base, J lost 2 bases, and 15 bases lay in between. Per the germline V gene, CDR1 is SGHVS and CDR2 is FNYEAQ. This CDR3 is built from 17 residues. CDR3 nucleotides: TGTGCCAGCAGCTTAGGAAGTGAGGGCGGTGGCAATCAGCCCCAGCATTTT. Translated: CASSLGSEGGGNQPQHF.

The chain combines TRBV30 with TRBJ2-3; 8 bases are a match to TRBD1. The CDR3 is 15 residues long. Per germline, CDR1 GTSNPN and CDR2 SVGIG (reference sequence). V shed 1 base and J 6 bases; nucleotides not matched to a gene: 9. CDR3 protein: CAWSAPEDRADTQYF. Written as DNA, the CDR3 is TGTGCCTGGAGTGCACCGGAGGACAGGGCCGATACGCAGTATTTT.

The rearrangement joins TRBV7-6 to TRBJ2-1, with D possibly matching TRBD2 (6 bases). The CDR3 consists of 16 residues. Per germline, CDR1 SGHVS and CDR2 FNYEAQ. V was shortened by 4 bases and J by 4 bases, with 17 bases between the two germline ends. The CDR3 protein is CASSSAMASEYNEQFF. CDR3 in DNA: TGTGCCAGCAGCTCAGCCATGGCTAGCGAGTACAATGAGCAGTTCTTC.

The CDR3 DNA is TGTGCCAGCACCCCCACGCCGGCAGGTCGGTACGAGCAGTACTTC. Amino acid sequence: CASTPTPAGRYEQYF. The rearrangement uses TRBV27 and TRBJ2-7, with unresolved D. The V gene's germline CDR1 is MNHEY and CDR2 SMNVEV (reference sequence). This CDR3 has 15 residues. V gave up 7 bases and J gave up 4 bases, with 20 bases separating them.

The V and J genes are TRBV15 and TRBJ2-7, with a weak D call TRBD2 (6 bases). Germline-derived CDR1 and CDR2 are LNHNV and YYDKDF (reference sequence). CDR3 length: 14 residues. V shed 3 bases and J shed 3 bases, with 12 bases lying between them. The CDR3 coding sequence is TGTGCCACCAGCAGGGAGGGTATAGGCTACGAGCAGTACTTC. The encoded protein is CATSREGIGYEQYF.

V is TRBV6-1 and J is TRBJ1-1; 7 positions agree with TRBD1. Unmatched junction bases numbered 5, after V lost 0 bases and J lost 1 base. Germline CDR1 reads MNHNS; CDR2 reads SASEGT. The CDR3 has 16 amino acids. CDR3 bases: TGTGCCAGCAGTGAAGCACCCCAGGGGGGGAACACTGAAGCTTTCTTT. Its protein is CASSEAPQGGNTEAFF.

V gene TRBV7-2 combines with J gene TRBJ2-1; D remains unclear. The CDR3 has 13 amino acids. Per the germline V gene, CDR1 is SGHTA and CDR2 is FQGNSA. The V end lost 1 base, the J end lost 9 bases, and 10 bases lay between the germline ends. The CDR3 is CASSLGLVGEQFF. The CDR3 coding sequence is TGTGCCAGCAGCTTAGGGCTAGTGGGTGAGCAGTTCTTC.

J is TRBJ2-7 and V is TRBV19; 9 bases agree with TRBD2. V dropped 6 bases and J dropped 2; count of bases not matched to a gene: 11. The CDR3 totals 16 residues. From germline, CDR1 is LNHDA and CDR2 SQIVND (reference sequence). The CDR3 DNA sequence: TGTGCCAGTAGCCCCAGGAAGCGGGGGGTCACCTACGAGCAGTACTTC. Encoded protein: CASSPRKRGVTYEQYF.

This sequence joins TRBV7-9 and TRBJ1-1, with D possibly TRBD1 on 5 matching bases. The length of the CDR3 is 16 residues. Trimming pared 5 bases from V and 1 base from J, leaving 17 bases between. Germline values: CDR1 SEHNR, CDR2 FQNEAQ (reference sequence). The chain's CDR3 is CASSTSRGTGNTEAFF. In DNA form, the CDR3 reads TGTGCCAGCAGCACCAGTCGGGGGACGGGGAACACTGAAGCTTTCTTT.

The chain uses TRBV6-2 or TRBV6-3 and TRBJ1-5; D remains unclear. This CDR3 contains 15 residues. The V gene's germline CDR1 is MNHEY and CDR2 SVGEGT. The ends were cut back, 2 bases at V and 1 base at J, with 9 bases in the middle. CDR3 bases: TGTGCCAGCAGTTACGTTGAGTCCAGCAATCAGCCCCAGCATTTT. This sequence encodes CASSYVESSNQPQHF.

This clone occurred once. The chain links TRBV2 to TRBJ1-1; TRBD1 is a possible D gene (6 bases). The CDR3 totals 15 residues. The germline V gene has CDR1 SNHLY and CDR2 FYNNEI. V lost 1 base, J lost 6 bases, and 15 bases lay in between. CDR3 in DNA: TGTGCCAGCAGTGAAGGGACAGAAGTAACCGCTGAAGCTTTCTTT. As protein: CASSEGTEVTAEAFF. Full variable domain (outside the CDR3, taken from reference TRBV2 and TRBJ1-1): EPEVTQTPSHQVTQMGQEVILRCVPISNHLYFYWYRQILGQKVEFLVSFYNNEISEKSEIFDDQFSVERPDGSNFTLKIRSTKLEDSAMYFCASSEGTEVTAEAFFGQGTRLTVV.

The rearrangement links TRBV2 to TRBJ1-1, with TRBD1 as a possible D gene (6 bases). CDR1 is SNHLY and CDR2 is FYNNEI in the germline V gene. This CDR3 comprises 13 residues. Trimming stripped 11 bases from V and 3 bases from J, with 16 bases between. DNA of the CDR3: TGTGCCTCCCACAGGGTTTCGGACACTGAAGCTTTCTTT. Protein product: CASHRVSDTEAFF. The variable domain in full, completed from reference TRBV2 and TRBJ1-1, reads EPEVTQTPSHQVTQMGQEVILRCVPISNHLYFYWYRQILGQKVEFLVSFYNNEISEKSEIFDDQFSVERPDGSNFTLKIRSTKLEDSAMYFCASHRVSDTEAFFGQGTRLTVV.

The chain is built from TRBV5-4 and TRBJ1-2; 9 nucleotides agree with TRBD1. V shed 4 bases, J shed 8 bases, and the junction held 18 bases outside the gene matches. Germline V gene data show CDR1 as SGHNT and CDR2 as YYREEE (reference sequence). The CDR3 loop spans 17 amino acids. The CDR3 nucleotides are TGTGCCAGCAGCATAAGGGACAGGGCAATCTCTCCTAGGGGCTACACCTTC. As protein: CASSIRDRAISPRGYTF.

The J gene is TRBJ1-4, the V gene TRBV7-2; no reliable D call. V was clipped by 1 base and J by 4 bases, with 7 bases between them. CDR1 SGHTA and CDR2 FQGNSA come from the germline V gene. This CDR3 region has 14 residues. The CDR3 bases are TGTGCCAGCAGCTTAGGCGGGGTTAATGAAAAACTGTTTTTT. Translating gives CASSLGGVNEKLFF.

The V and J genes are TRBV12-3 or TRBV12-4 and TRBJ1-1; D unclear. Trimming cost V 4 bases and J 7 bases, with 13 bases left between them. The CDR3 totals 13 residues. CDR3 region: CASSSIELGEAFF. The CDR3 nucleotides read TGTGCCAGCAGTTCGATTGAACTTGGTGAAGCTTTCTTT.

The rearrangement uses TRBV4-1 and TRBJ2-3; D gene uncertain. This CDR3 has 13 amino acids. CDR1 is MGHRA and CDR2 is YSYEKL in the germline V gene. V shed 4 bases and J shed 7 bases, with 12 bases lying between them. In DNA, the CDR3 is TGCGCCAGCAGCCCTAATGAGGAGTATACGCAGTATTTT. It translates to CASSPNEEYTQYF.

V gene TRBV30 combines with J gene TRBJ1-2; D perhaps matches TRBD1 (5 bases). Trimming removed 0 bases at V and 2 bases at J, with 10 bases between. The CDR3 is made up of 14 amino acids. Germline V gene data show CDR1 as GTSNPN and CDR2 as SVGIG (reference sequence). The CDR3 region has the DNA TGTGCCTGGAGTGTATCCAGGGTGAACTATGGCTACACCTTC. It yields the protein CAWSVSRVNYGYTF.